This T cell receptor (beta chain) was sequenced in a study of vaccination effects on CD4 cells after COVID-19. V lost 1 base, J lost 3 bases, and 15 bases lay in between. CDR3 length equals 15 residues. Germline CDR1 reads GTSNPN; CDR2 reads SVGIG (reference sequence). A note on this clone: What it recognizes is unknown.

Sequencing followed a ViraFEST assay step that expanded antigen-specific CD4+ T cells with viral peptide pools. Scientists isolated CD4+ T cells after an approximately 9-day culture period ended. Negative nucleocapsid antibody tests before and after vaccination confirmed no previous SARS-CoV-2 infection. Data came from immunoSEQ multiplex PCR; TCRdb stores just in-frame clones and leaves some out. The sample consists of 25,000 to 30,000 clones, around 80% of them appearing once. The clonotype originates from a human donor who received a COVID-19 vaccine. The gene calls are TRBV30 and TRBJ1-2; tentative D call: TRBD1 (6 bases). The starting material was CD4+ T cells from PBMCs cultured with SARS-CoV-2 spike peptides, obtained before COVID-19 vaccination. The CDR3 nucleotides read TGTGCCTGGAGTGACGAGGGGGTCCAGGACTATGGCTACACCTTC. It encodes CAWSDEGVQDYGYTF.